This T cell receptor (beta chain) was obtained from a study of molecular identifiers for immune sequencing clone quantification. Many counts were recorded for this clonotype. Germline V gene lookup returns CDR1 DFQATT and CDR2 SNEGSKA (reference sequence). The length of the CDR3 is 10 residues. Trimming pared 3 bases from V and 7 bases from J, leaving 6 bases between. TCRdb re-called the PCR reads with MiXCR, one entry per CDR3 protein. Among approximately 680,000 distinct CDR3 sequences listed, about 25% were seen once. The sequencing sample was made of naive CD8+ T cells from blood, with Jurkat cell RNA spiked in. This sample's subset: FACS-sorted CD8+CD4-CCR7+CD45RA+ naive T cells. The chain is built from TRBV20-1 and TRBJ1-1, with no clear D. This TCR came from a human donor in good health. Some libraries in this study had Jurkat cell RNA spiked in. CDR3 in amino acids: CSARAGEAFF. CDR3 in DNA: TGCAGTGCTAGGGCAGGTGAAGCTTTCTTT.